This paragraph covers one TCR beta chain sequence. The data belong to a study of blood T cell repertoires in COVID-19. The overall study: Samples of COVID-19 (acute and convalescent) were obtained from the United States, Italy and Spain. The analysed material was cDNA or gDNA that came from T cells, B-cell-depleted T cells, or PBMCs.

Original analysis: Amplified reference gene primers provided the basis for estimating nucleated cell counts. Data came from immunoSEQ multiplex PCR; TCRdb stores just in-frame clones and leaves some out. The V and J calls and clone size are taken from that table; D and trimming were inferred from the DNA. The table includes about 160,000 clones, about 86% detected once. This CDR3 is 16 amino acids long. Trimming cost V 1 base and J 9 bases, with 16 bases left between them. Germline V gene sequence: CDR1 LGHNA, CDR2 YNFKEQ. Sequences were obtained from peripheral blood. This clonotype was obtained from a woman aged 80 or over with acute or convalescent COVID-19. J is TRBJ1-6 and V is TRBV4-2, with D uncertain. The chain's CDR3 is CASSQGASSEGSPLHF. The CDR3 bases are TGTGCCAGCAGCCAAGGTGCGTCATCGGAGGGTTCACCCCTCCACTTT.